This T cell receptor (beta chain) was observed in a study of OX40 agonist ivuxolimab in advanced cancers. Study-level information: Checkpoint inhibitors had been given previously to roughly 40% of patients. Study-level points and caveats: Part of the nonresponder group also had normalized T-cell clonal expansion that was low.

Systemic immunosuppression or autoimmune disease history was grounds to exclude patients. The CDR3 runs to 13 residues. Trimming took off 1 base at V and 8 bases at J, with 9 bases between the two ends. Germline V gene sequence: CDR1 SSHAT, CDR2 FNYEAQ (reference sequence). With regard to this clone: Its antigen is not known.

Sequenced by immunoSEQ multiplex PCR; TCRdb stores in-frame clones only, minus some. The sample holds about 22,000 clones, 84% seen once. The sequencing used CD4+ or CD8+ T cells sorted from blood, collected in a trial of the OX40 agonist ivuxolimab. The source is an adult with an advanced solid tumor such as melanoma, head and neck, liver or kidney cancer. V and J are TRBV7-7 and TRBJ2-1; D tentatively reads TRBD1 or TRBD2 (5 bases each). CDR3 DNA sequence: TGTGCCAGCAGCTTAGGACGGGGCGATGAGCAGTTCTTC. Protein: CASSLGRGDEQFF.